This T cell receptor beta chain was recovered during a study of blood T cell repertoires in COVID-19. Whole-study context: Specimens from acute and convalescent COVID-19 originated in the United States, Italy and Spain. T cells, B-cell-depleted T cells, or PBMCs provided the cDNA or gDNA that served as material.

How the authors handled the data: Quantification of nucleated cells was approximated via reference gene primer amplification. Sequenced by immunoSEQ multiplex PCR; TCRdb stores in-frame clones only, minus some. V and J calls and clone size come straight from that table; D and trimming were deduced from the DNA. The sample comprises 25,000 to 35,000 clones, 80% of which are singletons, and roughly half rests with the top ten. Per the germline V gene, CDR1 is MDHEN and CDR2 is SYDVKM. The CDR3 runs 13 residues. V lost 10 bases, J lost 0 bases, and 3 bases stayed unmatched. The material sequenced was peripheral blood. This sequence originates from a woman aged 70-85 years with acute or convalescent COVID-19. This chain links TRBV28 with TRBJ1-5, with 7 nucleotides matching TRBD1. The CDR3 protein is CATQGDSNQPQHF. CDR3 nucleotides: TGTGCCACCCAGGGGGATAGCAATCAGCCCCAGCATTTT.